Detailed here is one T cell receptor (beta chain). This clonotype was counted a few times. Which antigen it targets is not known. Per-nucleotide qualities are absent, and no much larger clonotype sits a single base away. Libraries were built with multiplex PCR. For sequencing, an Illumina HiSeq 4000 was employed. TCR beta libraries were built with iRepertoire HTBI primers and Arm-PCR amplification of CDR3 regions. Before sequencing, the PCR products underwent gel purification. In the original analysis: Gene usage analysis of CDR3 amino acid clonotypes relied on the roughly 64 TRBV and 15 or so TRBJ segments identified across samples. COPE and FqMerger were used to merge filtered high-quality paired reads into contigs. Contigs were aligned with BLAST to IMGT TRBV, TRBD and TRBJ reference genes, and CDR3 was defined per IMGT. Highly expanded clones were defined as clonotypes with a frequency above 0.1%. Shannon entropy was used to measure repertoire diversity, and the Gini coefficient was used to measure V-J evenness. A clonotype found in more than one individual was treated as public. The public reads were run again by TCRdb, first through fastp at Q25 and then through MiXCR, and only productive beta chains were kept. One record per CDR3 amino acid sequence lists the most common genes and DNA. The V and J calls were determined by TCRdb, not by the authors. The sample table shows around 480,000 distinct CDR3 sequences, and more than 15% are seen once. In total, the top ten clones hold 20% to 30% of the sample.

Explained via the paper, the time point label denotes: newly diagnosed GD, antithyroid drugs for less than 3 months. For both TCR sequencing and RNA sequencing, RNA was extracted from PBMCs in TRIzol. The diagnosis of Graves' disease was made according to American Thyroid Association guidelines. Recruitment of patients was carried out at an endocrinology department in Xi'an, China. Each patient gave roughly 10 milliliters of peripheral blood, collected in an EDTA anticoagulant tube. PBMCs were isolated by Ficoll Paque Plus density gradient separation without further T cell sorting. An Agilent 2100 Bioanalyzer and agarose gel were used to check RNA quality, and a NanoDrop 2000 was used to measure RNA concentration. This sample is part of a study of regulatory T cells in long-lasting Graves disease (dated by TCRdb to about 2021). About the investigation overall: Antithyroid drugs had been taken for less than 3 months by newly diagnosed Graves' disease patients. Patients with persistent Graves' disease were compared with patients with newly diagnosed Graves' disease using TCR sequencing and RNA sequencing of peripheral blood. The study was conducted in China and was registered as a clinical trial. A total of around 35 samples underwent TCR sequencing: some 13 from persistent and some 20 from newly diagnosed Graves' disease patients.

Ends trimmed: V by 4 bases, J by 4 bases; bases unmatched to a gene: 4. The germline V gene (reference sequence) sets CDR1 to LGHDT and CDR2 to YNNKEL. Measured from the cysteine to the phenylalanine, the CDR3 is 15 residues long. Solely the CDR3 DNA is kept, with 45 bases framed from the first base. Study-wide conclusions, independent of this receptor: Compared with newly diagnosed patients, persistent Graves' disease patients had lower TCR Shannon entropy and fewer highly expanded clones, which suggests clonal expansion. Sequencing and analysis were limited to the TCR beta chain. Because the primary lesion, thyroid tissue, could not be accessed, the study looked at peripheral blood alone. TRBV28, TRBJ1-2 and TRBJ2-5 were preferentially used in persistent disease, while TRBV20-1 and TRBJ2-1 were favored in newly diagnosed disease. The small sample size was acknowledged by the authors as a limitation that may reduce accuracy. More public clonotypes were shared among persistent patients (roughly 3,000) than among newly diagnosed patients (over 900).

The data were also submitted as part of a second study, on T cells in Graves' hyperthyroidism and ophthalmopathy. The second paper further reports: Graves' hyperthyroidism was defined as stable when no progression to ophthalmopathy occurred over 18 months of follow-up. The hyperthyroidism patients were between 18 and 65 years old and newly diagnosed, with a disease duration of less than 2 months. Any patient with an uncontrolled infection, another autoimmune disease, pregnancy or lactation was excluded. Diagnoses were based on clinical symptoms, serum thyroxine and TRAb, thyroid ultrasound and orbital computed tomography. A first-round RT-PCR of the TCR CDR3 used the HTBI primer set with the Qiagen OneStep RT-PCR kit. Blood samples also contained most of the expanded thyroid clonotypes (frequency above 0.001), which suggests that blood repertoires may reflect thyroid immune responses. A 13 V-J signature model separated ophthalmopathy from stable hyperthyroidism, with approximately 86% sensitivity and just under 84% specificity in cross-validation and 80%/75% in testing. In validation, progression to ophthalmopathy was predicted by the model with approximately 67% sensitivity and just over 72% specificity, a median of approximately 6.5 months before onset. To identify distinguishing TCR V-J signatures, a discovery cohort of around 100 patients was used, comprising fewer than 45 with Graves' ophthalmopathy and 57 with stable Graves' hyperthyroidism. An independent validation cohort of fewer than 20 hyperthyroidism patients and 17 patients who later progressed to ophthalmopathy tested prospective prediction of ophthalmopathy. The roughly 99 discovery patients were divided at random into training and test sets in a 7:3 ratio. In more than 5 Graves' hyperthyroidism patients, the study also compared T-cell repertoires from thyroid tissue with T-cell repertoires from blood. Following sampling, methimazole starting at 30 mg daily was given to hyperthyroidism patients, and high-dose intravenous methylprednisolone was given to ophthalmopathy patients. Libraries were constructed in a second round of multiplex PCR, after which size selection and purification were carried out. Paired-end sequencing of the libraries was performed with 100 bp reads on an Illumina HiSeq2000. Raw data were processed with SOAPnuke, discarding reads with adapters, uncalled bases, mean Phred below 15, or no exact constant-primer or identifier match. COPE v1.2.5 was used to merge high-quality paired reads, and clonotypes were defined as unique nucleotide sequences. MiTCR v1.1 was used to align the clonotypes against IMGT TRBV, TRBD and TRBJ reference segments. The analysis was restricted to V-J combinations with a frequency above 0.0001, which together covered 99.2% of the repertoires. The TCS score was defined as F50 (clonal expansion) divided by E x V (chaos), with BLOSUM62-based TCRdist calculated between CDR3 peptides within each V-J. Welch's t-statistics and random forest reduced just over 500 V-J features to 13, which were used in a naive Bayes classifier (R e1071). No statistical method was used to set the sample size in advance, and investigators knew the group allocation. TCR Vbeta CDR3 sequencing of some 140 peripheral blood samples (around 45 ophthalmopathy, about 80 hyperthyroidism and approximately 17 progressor patients) is reported in the paper.

This receptor chain uses TRBV3-1 and TRBJ2-1, with 10 bases matching TRBD1. This TCR came from a woman aged 40 to 65 with Graves disease. Donor details come from another sample of the same person, matched by shared clones. The sample consisted of peripheral blood mononuclear cells (PBMCs), taken at new diagnosis, from a patient treated with antithyroid drugs. In nucleotide form, the sequence is TGTGCCAGCAGCCGACAGGGGGCCTTGTACAATGAGCAGTTCTTC. Protein translation: CASSRQGALYNEQFF.